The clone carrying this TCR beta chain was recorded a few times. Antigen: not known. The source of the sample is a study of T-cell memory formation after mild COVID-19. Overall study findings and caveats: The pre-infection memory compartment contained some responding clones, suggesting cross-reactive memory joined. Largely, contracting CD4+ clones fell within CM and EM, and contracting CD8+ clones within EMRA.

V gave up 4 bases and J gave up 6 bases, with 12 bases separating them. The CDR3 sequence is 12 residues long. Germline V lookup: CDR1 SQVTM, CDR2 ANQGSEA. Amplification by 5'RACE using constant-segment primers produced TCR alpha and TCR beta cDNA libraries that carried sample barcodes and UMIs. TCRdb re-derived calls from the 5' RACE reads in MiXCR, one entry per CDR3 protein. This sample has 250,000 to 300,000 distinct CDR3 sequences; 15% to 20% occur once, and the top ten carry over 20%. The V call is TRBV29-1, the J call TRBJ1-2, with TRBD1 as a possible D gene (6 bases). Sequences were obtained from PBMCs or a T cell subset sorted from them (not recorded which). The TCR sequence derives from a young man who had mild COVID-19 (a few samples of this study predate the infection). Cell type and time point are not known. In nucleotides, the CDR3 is TGCAGCGTTGCACAGGGAGGGGATGGCTACACCTTC. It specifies CSVAQGGDGYTF.